One and the same sample provided the 29 T cell receptor beta chains below, sequenced in a study of blood T cell repertoires in COVID-19. Clones were sequenced by immunoSEQ multiplex PCR, and TCRdb holds only the in-frame ones, with some missing. The profile shows about 130,000 clones, about 85% of them singletons. Sequencing was done on a sample of peripheral blood. The receptors come from a man between 65 and 80 years old with acute or convalescent COVID-19.

Concerning this clone: This sample also contains other DNA sequences that code for the same CDR3. The J gene is TRBJ1-2, the V gene TRBV3-1 (or the pseudogene TRBV3-2), with 7 bases aligning to TRBD1. The length of the CDR3 is 13 residues. Germline V CDR1 and CDR2: LGHDT, YNNKEL (reference sequence). V lost 5 bases to trimming and J lost 8 bases; unmatched junction nucleotides: 8. The DNA of the CDR3 is TGTGCCAGCAGCATAAGACAGGGCAGCGGCTACACCTTC. This sequence encodes CASSIRQGSGYTF.

CDR3 sequence: CAWARQLNEKLFF. The CDR3 nucleotides read TGTGCCTGGGCGAGACAGCTTAATGAAAAACTGTTTTTT. V and J are TRBV30 and TRBJ1-4, with D perhaps matching TRBD1 (5 bases). This CDR3 is 13 amino acids long. The germline V and J ends were trimmed by 5 bases and 4 bases, with 11 bases remaining between them. Germline V gives CDR1 GTSNPN, CDR2 SVGIG (reference sequence). The full variable domain, with the rest looked up from reference TRBV30 and TRBJ1-4, is SQTIHQWPATLVQPVGSPLSLECTVEGTSNPNLYWYRQAAGRGLQLLFYSVGIGQISSEVPQNLSASRPQDRQFILSSKKLLLSDSGFYLCAWARQLNEKLFFGSGTQLSVL.

The rearrangement links TRBV7-9 to TRBJ2-1, with D maybe TRBD1 (5 bases). V was pared by 1 base and J by 4 bases, with 14 bases between. The CDR3 consists of 16 residues. Germline assignment: CDR1 SEHNR and CDR2 FQNEAQ (reference sequence). CDR3 in DNA: TGTGCCAGCAGCTTAGGTTCCAGGGTCACTTACAATGAGCAGTTCTTC. It codes for CASSLGSRVTYNEQFF.

This sequence joins TRBV28 and TRBJ2-3; D gene unclear. V was cut by 5 bases and J by 5 bases, with 14 bases left in between. In germline, CDR1 is MDHEN, CDR2 SYDVKM. This CDR3 is 14 amino acids long. In DNA, the CDR3 is TGTGCCAGCAGTCAAAGCAGGTTTATAGATACGCAGTATTTT. Residues: CASSQSRFIDTQYF.

The chain uses TRBV2 and TRBJ1-2; TRBD1 matches at 7 bases. After removal of 6 bases from V and 5 bases from J, the junction contained 6 bases not matched to a gene. There are 13 residues in the CDR3. The germline CDR1 and CDR2 sequences are SNHLY and FYNNEI. CDR3 protein: CASRRQGVYGYTF. For the CDR3, the DNA is TGTGCCAGCAGGAGGCAGGGGGTTTATGGCTACACCTTC. Filled out from reference TRBV2 and TRBJ1-2, the complete variable domain reads EPEVTQTPSHQVTQMGQEVILRCVPISNHLYFYWYRQILGQKVEFLVSFYNNEISEKSEIFDDQFSVERPDGSNFTLKIRSTKLEDSAMYFCASRRQGVYGYTFGSGTRLTVV.

V gene TRBV3-1 (or the pseudogene TRBV3-2) combines with J gene TRBJ1-4, with TRBD1 as a possible D gene (5 bases). Deletions cut 4 bases from V and 7 bases from J, with 16 bases between. The CDR3 is made up of 15 amino acids. Per the germline V gene, CDR1 is LGHDT and CDR2 is YNNKEL (reference sequence). The CDR3 sequence: CASSPGAGEGEKLFF. CDR3 nucleotides: TGTGCCAGCAGCCCCGGGGCGGGAGAAGGTGAAAAACTGTTTTTT.

The chain uses TRBV10-3 and TRBJ1-4, with unresolved D. This CDR3 comprises 13 residues. In germline, CDR1 is ENHRY, CDR2 SYGVKD. Trimming removed 9 bases from V and 7 bases from J, with 15 bases in between. The CDR3 DNA is TGTGCCATTGCAGGAGGGCTGGGTGAAAAACTGTTTTTT. Its translation is CAIAGGLGEKLFF.

The gene calls are TRBV10-1 and TRBJ2-7; 7 bases match TRBD1. Germline V CDR1 and CDR2: WNHNN, SYGVQD (reference sequence). J gave up 0 bases and V 9 bases, and 8 bases lay outside the gene matches. CDR3 length: 14 residues. The CDR3 coding sequence is TGCGCCAGGGCAGGACAGGAGACCTCCTACGAGCAGTACTTC. As protein: CARAGQETSYEQYF.

The sample holds many counts of this clone. The J gene is TRBJ1-6, the V gene TRBV21-1; the listed D gene, TRBD1, was not tested against the DNA. TRBV21-1 is a pseudogene. The CDR3 contains 16 residues. The CDR3 here is CASSIKGTVDNSPLHF. The CDR3 bases are TGTGCCAGCAGCATTAAGGGGACAGTCGATAATTCACCCCTCCACTTT.

V gene TRBV11-2 combines with J gene TRBJ2-3, with 11 positions matching TRBD2. The CDR3 runs to 16 residues. Germline CDR1 reads SGHAT; CDR2 reads FQNNGV. The V segment lost 6 bases and the J segment 6 bases; nucleotides outside the gene matches: 11. This CDR3 is CASRPTSGAARDTQYF. The CDR3 DNA reads as TGTGCCAGCAGACCGACTAGCGGGGCCGCCCGGGATACGCAGTATTTT.

The chain combines TRBV6-4 with TRBJ2-1, with D perhaps TRBD2 (7 bases). V lost 4 bases and J lost 10, with 17 bases in between. In germline, CDR1 is MRHNA, CDR2 SNTAGT. This CDR3 has 14 amino acids. CDR3 DNA sequence: TGTGCCAGCAGTGCGGAGGGGGGGCCTGAGGAGCAGTTCTTC. Translated, it gives CASSAEGGPEEQFF.

The chain uses TRBV6-5 and TRBJ1-2; 7 bases align to TRBD1. The CDR3 sequence is 15 residues long. V lost 6 bases, J lost 0 bases, and 7 bases stayed unmatched. Germline assignment: CDR1 MNHEY and CDR2 SVGAGI. Written as DNA, the CDR3 is TGTGCCAGCAGAATTGGGACAGAGGCTAACTATGGCTACACCTTC. It translates to CASRIGTEANYGYTF.

The gene calls are TRBV6-5 and TRBJ2-7; 8 bases line up with TRBD2. The CDR3 extends over 12 amino acids. Trimming took 8 bases from V and 3 from J; bases not matched to a gene: 3. Germline CDR1 reads MNHEY; CDR2 reads SVGAGI. The CDR3 loop reads CASRGGLYEQYF. In DNA form, the CDR3 reads TGTGCCAGCCGGGGGGGCCTCTACGAGCAGTACTTC.

V usage is TRBV24-1 and J usage is TRBJ2-2, with D hard to call. This CDR3 is built from 14 residues. The germline CDR1 and CDR2 sequences are KGHDR and SFDVKD. V was cut by 9 bases and J by 0 bases, with 10 bases left in between. DNA of the CDR3: TGTGCCACCGGCGCCAGGACGAACACCGGGGAGCTGTTTTTT. It encodes CATGARTNTGELFF.

In regard to this clone: Other DNA sequences in this sample translate to the same CDR3. V gene TRBV5-6 combines with J gene TRBJ1-1; D not resolved. CDR1 and CDR2 (germline): SGHDT, YYEEEE. The CDR3 spans 14 residues. Trimming left V 4 bases short and J 2 bases short, with 12 bases between. The CDR3 bases are TGTGCCAGCAGCCCTCGACGGAGAAACACTGAAGCTTTCTTT. Translating gives CASSPRRRNTEAFF.

The J gene is TRBJ1-4, the V gene TRBV5-6; D possibly corresponds to TRBD1 (6 bases). The CDR3 loop spans 16 amino acids. The ends were cut back, 4 bases at V and 0 bases at J, with 13 bases in the middle. Germline CDR1 SGHDT, CDR2 YYEEEE. This CDR3 is CASSEQGTATNEKLFF. DNA for the CDR3: TGTGCCAGCAGCGAACAGGGTACTGCAACTAATGAAAAACTGTTTTTT.

The J gene is TRBJ2-5, the V gene TRBV5-1; D is possibly TRBD2 (5 bases). Germline V gene lookup returns CDR1 SGHRS and CDR2 YFSETQ. Trimming removed 1 base at V and 5 bases at J, with 9 bases between. CDR3 length equals 13 residues. CDR3 residues: CASSLYPGETQYF. The CDR3 region has the DNA TGCGCCAGCAGCTTGTATCCGGGGGAGACCCAGTACTTC.

This clone was seen only once. V and J are TRBV5-1 and TRBJ2-7, with a weak D call TRBD2 (5 bases). Per the germline V gene, CDR1 is SGHRS and CDR2 is YFSETQ. There are 17 residues in the CDR3. Trimming pared 3 bases from V and 0 bases from J, leaving 19 bases between. CDR3 DNA: TGCGCCAGCAGCTCGGATTGGACGGGCGGGTCCTCCTACGAGCAGTACTTC. Translated: CASSSDWTGGSSYEQYF.

The J gene is TRBJ2-3, the V gene TRBV4-1, with D maybe TRBD1 (6 bases). Trimming removed 2 bases at V and 4 bases at J, with 10 bases between. This CDR3 contains 14 residues. Germline-derived CDR1 and CDR2 are MGHRA and YSYEKL. This chain's CDR3 is CASSQLRQADTQYF. The CDR3 nucleotides read TGCGCCAGCAGCCAACTACGACAGGCAGATACGCAGTATTTT.

This clone turned up a few times. The J gene is TRBJ2-2, the V gene TRBV3-1 (or the pseudogene TRBV3-2); unclear D gene. The V and J ends lost 0 bases and 4 bases respectively, with 12 bases between them. The CDR3 has 16 residues. Germline V gene lookup returns CDR1 LGHDT and CDR2 YNNKEL (reference sequence). CDR3 sequence: CASSQDLQVTTGELFF. The CDR3 DNA sequence: TGTGCCAGCAGCCAAGATCTGCAGGTTACCACCGGGGAGCTGTTTTTT.

V and J are TRBV18 and TRBJ2-7, with 7 bases aligning to TRBD1. V was clipped by 3 bases and J by 6 bases; unmatched bases: 5. There are 13 residues in the CDR3. Per germline, CDR1 KGHSH and CDR2 LQKENI. CDR3 nucleotides: TGTGCCAGCTCACCCCGCCGACAGGGCGAGCAGTACTTC. Residues: CASSPRRQGEQYF.

The V call is TRBV11-2, the J call TRBJ2-1; 9 bases map to TRBD2. The CDR3 is 15 residues long. The trim removed 0 bases at V and 8 bases at J, leaving 5 bases unmatched. CDR1 and CDR2 from the germline V gene are SGHAT and FQNNGV. The CDR3 protein is CASSLEARGGDEQFF. In nucleotides, the CDR3 is TGTGCCAGCAGCTTAGAAGCGCGGGGGGGCGATGAGCAGTTCTTC.

The chain recombines TRBV9 with TRBJ1-1, with TRBD1 matching over 8 bases. V lost 4 bases to trimming and J lost 3 bases; unmatched junction nucleotides: 11. Germline values: CDR1 SGDLS, CDR2 YYNGEE. This CDR3 spans 16 amino acids. This CDR3 reads CASSPRQGAGDTEAFF. The DNA of the CDR3 is TGTGCCAGCAGCCCTCGCCAGGGGGCTGGGGACACTGAAGCTTTCTTT.

The chain carries TRBV10-2 and TRBJ2-3, with TRBD1 matching 10 bases. The germline V gene encodes CDR1 WSHSY and CDR2 SAAADI. The V gene end was trimmed by 6 bases and the J gene end by 0 bases; junction bases not matched to a gene: 6. The CDR3 runs 16 residues. Here the CDR3 reads CASSPGQGVSTDTQYF. The CDR3 bases are TGCGCCAGCAGCCCCGGACAGGGGGTAAGCACAGATACGCAGTATTTT.

V usage is TRBV11-3 and J usage is TRBJ2-5; 7 bases align to TRBD1. The V and J ends lost 5 bases and 1 base, in that order; junction bases with no gene match: 7. The CDR3 is 15 residues long. Germline CDR1 reads SGHNT; CDR2 reads YENEEA. This CDR3 reads CASSEGDSPQETQYF. The CDR3 region has the DNA TGTGCCAGCAGCGAGGGGGACAGCCCCCAAGAGACCCAGTACTTC.

The rearrangement uses TRBV11-2 and TRBJ1-2; TRBD1 is a possible D gene (5 bases). The CDR3 runs to 15 residues. Trimming pared 5 bases from V and 3 bases from J, leaving 16 bases between. In germline, CDR1 is SGHAT, CDR2 FQNNGV. Here the CDR3 reads CASSQPDGGYYGYTF. CDR3 sequence (DNA): TGTGCCAGCAGCCAACCGGACGGGGGGTACTATGGCTACACCTTC.

This clone occurred once. The chain is built from TRBV3-1 (or the pseudogene TRBV3-2) and TRBJ2-5, with D unresolved. Germline CDR1 reads LGHDT; CDR2 reads YNNKEL (reference sequence). The CDR3 spans 13 residues. Trimming stripped 4 bases from V and 5 bases from J, with 11 bases between. The CDR3 sequence: CASSPWAEETQYF. The CDR3 nucleotides read TGTGCCAGCAGCCCTTGGGCAGAGGAGACCCAGTACTTC.

The chain recombines TRBV5-1 with TRBJ2-7, with TRBD1 identical over 9 bases. Germline CDR1 reads SGHRS; CDR2 reads YFSETQ. The CDR3 length is 15 residues. V lost 4 bases to trimming and J lost 4 bases; unmatched junction nucleotides: 9. Here the CDR3 DNA reads TGCGCCAGCAGCCCGACCCCCGGGACAGGGTACGAGCAGTACTTC. It is translated as CASSPTPGTGYEQYF.

This clone occurred a few times. The J gene is TRBJ1-4, the V gene TRBV3-1 (or the pseudogene TRBV3-2); D not certain. Germline CDR1 reads LGHDT; CDR2 reads YNNKEL (reference sequence). The CDR3 covers 17 residues. The germline V and J ends were trimmed by 2 bases and 4 bases, with 17 bases remaining between them. The CDR3 spells CASSQYPYRGLNEKLFF. The CDR3 nucleotides are TGTGCCAGCAGCCAATACCCGTACAGAGGGCTTAATGAAAAACTGTTTTTT.